This paragraph reports one T cell receptor (beta chain). The CDR3 covers 13 residues. V dropped 5 bases and J dropped 6; count of bases not matched to a gene: 4. CDR1 is SGHTA, CDR2 FQGTGA, per germline. This entry is derived from a study of blood T cell repertoires in COVID-19. Study-level background: Some COVID-19 samples were acute and others convalescent; all came from the United States, Italy and Spain. In each case, the material was cDNA or gDNA derived from T cells, B-cell-depleted T cells, or PBMCs.

Original analysis: Nucleated cell counts were estimated from reference gene primer amplification. The method was immunoSEQ multiplex PCR; TCRdb's version includes in-frame clones alone and lacks a portion of them. The V and J calls and clone size are taken from that table; D and trimming were inferred from the DNA. The sample has about 85,000 clones, around nine tenths seen once. Specimen: peripheral blood. The rearrangement joins TRBV7-3 to TRBJ2-3; TRBD1 aligns across 8 bases. The receptor was isolated from a man aged 50-60 years with acute or convalescent COVID-19. The CDR3 nucleotides are TGTGCCAGCAGCCCCCACAGGGGGGATACGCAGTATTTT. This translates into CASSPHRGDTQYF. Using reference TRBV7-3 and TRBJ2-3 for the parts outside the CDR3, the full variable domain is GAGVSQTPSNKVTEKGKYVELRCDPISGHTALYWYRQSLGQGPEFLIYFQGTGAADDSGLPNDRFFAVRPEGSVSTLKIQRTERGDSAVYLCASSPHRGDTQYFGPGTRLTVL.